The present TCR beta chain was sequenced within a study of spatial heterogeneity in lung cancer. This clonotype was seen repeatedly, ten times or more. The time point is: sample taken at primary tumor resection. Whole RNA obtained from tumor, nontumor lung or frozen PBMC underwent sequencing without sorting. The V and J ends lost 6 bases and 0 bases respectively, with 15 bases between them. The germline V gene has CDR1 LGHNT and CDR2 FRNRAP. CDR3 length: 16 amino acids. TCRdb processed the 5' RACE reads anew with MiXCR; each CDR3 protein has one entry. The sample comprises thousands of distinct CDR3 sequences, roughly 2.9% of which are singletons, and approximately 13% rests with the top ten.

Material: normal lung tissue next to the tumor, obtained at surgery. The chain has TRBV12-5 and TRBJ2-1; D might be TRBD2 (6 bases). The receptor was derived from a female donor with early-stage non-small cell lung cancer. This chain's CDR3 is CASGGGPGGSYNEQFF. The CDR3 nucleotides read TGTGCTAGTGGCGGGGGACCTGGGGGCTCCTACAATGAGCAGTTCTTC.